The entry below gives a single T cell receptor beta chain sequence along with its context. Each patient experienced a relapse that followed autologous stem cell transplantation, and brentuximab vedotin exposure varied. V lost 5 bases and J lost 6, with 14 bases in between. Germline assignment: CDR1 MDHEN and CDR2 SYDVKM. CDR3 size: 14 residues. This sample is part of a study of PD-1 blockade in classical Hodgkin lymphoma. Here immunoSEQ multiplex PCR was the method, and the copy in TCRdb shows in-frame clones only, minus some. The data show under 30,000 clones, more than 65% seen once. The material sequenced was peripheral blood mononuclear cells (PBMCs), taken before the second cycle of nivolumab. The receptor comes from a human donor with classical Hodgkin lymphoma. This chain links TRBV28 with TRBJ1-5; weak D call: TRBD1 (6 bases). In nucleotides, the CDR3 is TGTGCCAGCAGTCCTCAGGGGAAAGGTCAGCCCCAGCATTTT. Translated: CASSPQGKGQPQHF.